The 31 T cell receptor beta chains listed next were all sequenced from one sample in a study of breast tumors, draining lymph nodes, adjacent tissues. TCRdb analysed the multiplex PCR reads with MiXCR anew, one entry per CDR3 protein. The sample lists fewer than 200,000 distinct CDR3 sequences, approximately 30% occurring once. Breast cancer patients provided tissue from their axillary draining lymph nodes. The sample was axillary lymph node tissue. The receptors were gathered from a female donor with breast cancer. Some clones in this sample may be carry-over from other donors' samples.

This clonotype came up many times. The V call is TRBV6-5, the J call TRBJ1-6, with D possibly matching TRBD1 (5 bases). CDR1 is MNHEY and CDR2 is SVGAGI in the germline V gene. This CDR3 has 15 amino acids. V lost 1 base and J 9 bases, leaving 13 bases between the germline ends. Written as DNA, the CDR3 is TGTGCCAGCAGTTACTTGGGGAGGGGCGGTTCACCCCTCCACTTT. Protein product: CASSYLGRGGSPLHF.

In this sample, this clonotype turned up many times. Relative to the germline gene, one junction end is altered; a read error may explain this. The chain has TRBV12-3 or TRBV12-4 and TRBJ2-5; TRBD2 matches at 14 bases. The CDR3 extends over 20 amino acids. The CDR3 reads CASSLGNSAMGLAGEEIQYF. The CDR3 bases are TGTGCCAGCAGTTTAGGGAATTCCGCCATGGGACTAGCGGGAGAAGAGATCCAGTACTTC.

Ten or more counts support this clonotype. The V and J genes are TRBV19 and TRBJ2-7, with TRBD1 matching over 7 bases. The germline CDR1 and CDR2 sequences are LNHDA and SQIVND (reference sequence). The junction had 4 bases not matched to a gene; V was cut back by 5 bases and J by 0 bases. This CDR3 contains 14 residues. The CDR3 protein is CASSGTANSYEQYF. CDR3 coding DNA: TGTGCCAGTAGTGGGACAGCCAACTCCTACGAGCAGTACTTC.

V usage is TRBV6-6 and J usage is TRBJ2-1, with D possibly TRBD2 on 5 matching bases. This CDR3 contains 16 residues. V was cut by 5 bases and J by 0 bases, with 14 bases left in between. Germline V gives CDR1 MNHNY, CDR2 SVGAGI (reference sequence). The CDR3 spells CASSPLGAGSYNEQFF. In DNA form, the CDR3 reads TGTGCCAGCAGTCCCCTCGGCGCGGGCTCCTACAATGAGCAGTTCTTC.

The genes are TRBV20-1 and TRBJ2-3, with TRBD1 as a possible D gene (6 bases). The CDR3 sequence is 15 residues long. In germline, CDR1 is DFQATT, CDR2 SNEGSKA (reference sequence). Between the trimmed V and J ends, which lost 3 bases and 0 bases, there was a span of 13 bases. This CDR3 is CSARSTGTSTDTQYF. The CDR3 region has the DNA TGCAGTGCTAGGTCGACAGGCACTAGCACAGATACGCAGTATTTT.

J is TRBJ1-2 and V is TRBV6-5; D is unclear. Trimming removed 6 bases at V and 7 bases at J, with 15 bases between. The germline V gene encodes CDR1 MNHEY and CDR2 SVGAGI. CDR3 length equals 13 residues. The CDR3 sequence: CASSHGPRGGYTF. CDR3 nucleotides: TGTGCCAGCAGCCACGGCCCTCGTGGTGGCTACACCTTC.

The chain employs TRBV7-9 and TRBJ2-6; TRBD2 is a possible D gene (5 bases). Trimming removed 4 bases at V and 0 bases at J, with 19 bases between. Germline-derived CDR1 and CDR2 are SEHNR and FQNEAQ (reference sequence). The CDR3 is made up of 19 amino acids. The CDR3 spells CASSSLDGVPSSGANVLTF. The CDR3 nucleotides read TGTGCCAGCAGCTCCCTGGACGGGGTCCCGTCCTCTGGGGCCAACGTCCTGACTTTC.

In this sample, this clonotype turned up many times. This rearrangement joins TRBV6-1 to TRBJ2-5; 9 bases match TRBD2. Germline values: CDR1 MNHNS, CDR2 SASEGT. Germline trimming cut 10 bases from V and 3 bases from J; bases unmatched to any gene: 9. The CDR3 runs 14 residues. CDR3 in amino acids: CATHAGGRKETQYF. The CDR3 bases are TGTGCCACGCACGCGGGGGGGAGGAAAGAGACCCAGTACTTC.

This clonotype was seen only once. This chain links TRBV10-3 with TRBJ2-5; 13 nucleotides align to TRBD2. This CDR3 has 14 amino acids. CDR1 and CDR2 (germline): ENHRY, SYGVKD. The V segment lost 7 bases and the J segment 7 bases; nucleotides outside the gene matches: 6. In nucleotides, the CDR3 is TGTGCCATCATGAAGAGGACTAGCGGGGGGACCCAGTACTTC. Its translation: CAIMKRTSGGTQYF.

In its sample, this clonotype was seen a few times. A much larger clone lies a single base off, so this may be a read error. This sequence joins TRBV12-3 or TRBV12-4 and TRBJ1-2; no clear D. The V and J ends lost 3 bases and 0 bases respectively, with 14 bases between them. CDR3 length equals 16 residues. The CDR3 region has the DNA TGTGCCAGCAGTTTCGTATTTGCAAGAGCTAACTATGGCTACACCTTC. As protein: CASSFVFARANYGYTF.

Many counts were recorded for this clonotype. V gene TRBV20-1 combines with J gene TRBJ2-1; 14 bases fit TRBD2. The CDR3 is 15 residues long. From germline, CDR1 is DFQATT and CDR2 SNEGSKA (reference sequence). Unmatched junction bases numbered 5, after V lost 6 bases and J lost 4 bases. The CDR3 region has the DNA TGCAGTGCCGGGACTAGCGGGGGTTATTACAATGAGCAGTTCTTC. This translates into CSAGTSGGYYNEQFF.

This clonotype has at least ten counts. The chain combines TRBV7-8 with TRBJ2-7; unclear D gene. Germline lookup yields CDR1 SGHVS and CDR2 FQNEAQ. The CDR3 spans 15 residues. V was pared by 5 bases and J by 3 bases, with 17 bases between. The CDR3 bases are TGTGCCAGCAGCCCCCTTGTAGAGTCTGGCTACGAGCAGTACTTC. Translated: CASSPLVESGYEQYF.

This clonotype was picked up one time. This chain joins TRBV12-3 or TRBV12-4 and TRBJ2-1; 13 nucleotides line up with TRBD2. This CDR3 has 15 residues. V dropped 5 bases and J dropped 10; count of bases not matched to a gene: 8. This CDR3 reads CASSTSGRATGEQFF. The CDR3 nucleotides read TGTGCCAGCAGTACTAGCGGGAGGGCTACCGGGGAGCAGTTCTTC.

This clonotype was detected ten times or more. The rearrangement joins TRBV2 to TRBJ2-3, with TRBD2 as a possible D gene (6 bases). The CDR3 sequence is 15 residues long. The V and J ends lost 6 bases and 1 base respectively, with 14 bases between them. From germline, CDR1 is SNHLY and CDR2 FYNNEI. CDR3 region: CASRTGWGGTDTQYF. CDR3 nucleotides: TGTGCCAGCAGGACCGGGTGGGGGGGCACAGATACGCAGTATTTT.

In this sample, this clonotype turned up many times. The V gene is TRBV11-3, the J gene TRBJ2-2; D perhaps matches TRBD2 (6 bases). Per the germline V gene, CDR1 is SGHNT and CDR2 is YENEEA. The CDR3 is 17 residues long. The V gene lost 0 bases and the J gene lost 6 bases, with 17 bases spanning the gap. This chain's CDR3 is CASSLESGGGKPGELFF. For the CDR3, the DNA is TGTGCCAGCAGCTTAGAGAGTGGGGGAGGTAAACCCGGGGAGCTGTTTTTT. The full variable domain, completed using reference TRBV11-3 and TRBJ2-2, is EAGVVQSPRYKIIEKKQPVAFWCNPISGHNTLYWYLQNLGQGPELLIRYENEEAVDDSQLPKDRFSAERLKGVDSTLKIQPAELGDSAVYLCASSLESGGGKPGELFFGEGSRLTVL.

Details on this clonotype: Possible read error: a much larger clone is one base away. The chain uses TRBV20-1 and TRBJ1-2; D may be TRBD1 (6 bases). This CDR3 spans 15 amino acids. Germline V gene sequence: CDR1 DFQATT, CDR2 SNEGSKA (reference sequence). CDR3 DNA sequence: TGCAGTGCTAGAGAAGTTGACAGGAGCAACTATGGCTACGCCTTC. Translated: CSAREVDRSNYGYAF.

The rearrangement links TRBV7-2 to TRBJ2-3, with D perhaps matching TRBD2 (5 bases). V lost 1 base, J lost 6 bases, and 11 bases lay in between. The CDR3 is 14 residues long. CDR1 SGHTA and CDR2 FQGNSA come from the germline V gene. This CDR3 is CASSLVGGGDTQYF. As DNA, the CDR3 is TGTGCCAGCAGCTTAGTGGGTGGCGGGGATACGCAGTATTTT.

This clonotype was seen ten or more times. This rearrangement joins TRBV6-4 to TRBJ2-7; the match to TRBD1 covers 10 bases. J lost 4 bases, V lost 4 bases, and 7 bases had no gene match. CDR1 and CDR2 from the germline V gene are MRHNA and SNTAGT. The CDR3 has 15 amino acids. CDR3 residues: CASSGPGQGTYEQYF. The CDR3 region has the DNA TGTGCCAGCAGTGGGCCGGGACAGGGGACTTACGAGCAGTACTTC.

The chain uses TRBV20-1 and TRBJ2-3, with TRBD2 identical over 15 bases. The V segment lost 0 bases and the J segment 2 bases; nucleotides outside the gene matches: 15. Germline CDR1 and CDR2: DFQATT and SNEGSKA (reference sequence). The CDR3 loop spans 21 amino acids. CDR3 amino acids: CSARDHQSGLAGGQYTDTQYF. The CDR3 nucleotides are TGCAGTGCTAGAGACCATCAGAGCGGACTAGCGGGGGGGCAGTACACAGATACGCAGTATTTT.

This clonotype was seen ten or more times. The V call is TRBV6-5, the J call TRBJ2-7; the match to TRBD2 covers 8 bases. J was trimmed by 4 bases and V by 7 bases; bases with no gene match: 9. CDR3 length: 14 amino acids. Germline CDR1 MNHEY, CDR2 SVGAGI. The CDR3 coding sequence is TGTGCCAGCACCCTACGGGGGGGCTTATACGAGCAGTACTTC. This translates into CASTLRGGLYEQYF.

Many counts were recorded for this clonotype. The chain combines TRBV18 with TRBJ1-2; 9 bases line up with TRBD1. CDR1 is KGHSH, CDR2 LQKENI, per germline. V gave up 2 bases and J gave up 7 bases; unmatched junction bases: 5. The length of the CDR3 is 14 residues. DNA for the CDR3: TGTGCCAGCTCACCAGGACAGGGGTCCCTTGGCTACACCTTC. It specifies CASSPGQGSLGYTF.

This clonotype was detected ten times or more. The chain has TRBV12-3 or TRBV12-4 and TRBJ2-2; 9 bases align to TRBD2. The CDR3 spans 16 residues. V shed 3 bases and J 7 bases; nucleotides not matched to a gene: 9. CDR3 bases: TGTGCCAGCAGTTTGCGTGCGGGGGGGCCTCACGGGGAGCTGTTTTTT. Residues: CASSLRAGGPHGELFF.

Ten or more counts support this clonotype. This chain joins TRBV7-2 and TRBJ2-3; TRBD2 is a possible D gene (5 bases). Germline CDR1 is SGHTA and CDR2 is FQGNSA. The CDR3 is 18 residues long. With 1 base removed from V and 2 bases from J, the gap between germline ends came to 19 bases. CDR3 region: CASSLDGTSWGFTDTQYF. In DNA form, the CDR3 reads TGTGCCAGCAGCTTAGACGGAACTAGTTGGGGTTTCACAGATACGCAGTATTTT.

This clonotype was recorded at least ten times. The chain couples TRBV6-6 to TRBJ2-2, with 12 nucleotides matching TRBD2. Germline V gene data show CDR1 as MNHNY and CDR2 as SVGAGI (reference sequence). This CDR3 is built from 16 residues. The ends lost 7 bases at V and 3 bases at J; junction bases unmatched: 6. In DNA, the CDR3 is TGTGCCAGCATTGGACTAGCGGGAACTCACACCGGGGAGCTGTTTTTT. Protein product: CASIGLAGTHTGELFF.

On this clonotype: A read error may account for a junction end that differs from germline. The J gene is TRBJ2-2, the V gene TRBV6-5; D is ambiguous. Germline CDR1 MNHEY, CDR2 SVGAGI. The CDR3 covers 17 residues. DNA of the CDR3: TGTGCCAGCAGTCACTCGCCTGGACGGTCGAACACCGGGGAGCTGTTTTTT. This encodes CASSHSPGRSNTGELFF.

This clonotype appeared many times. The chain joins TRBV9 to TRBJ2-7, with D tentatively TRBD2 (6 bases). CDR1 SGDLS and CDR2 YYNGEE come from the germline V gene. The germline V and J ends were trimmed by 4 bases and 0 bases, with 20 bases remaining between them. The CDR3 contains 17 residues. This chain's CDR3 is CASSTLRRDLSSYEQYF. The CDR3 DNA reads as TGTGCCAGCAGCACCCTTAGGAGGGATTTAAGCTCCTACGAGCAGTACTTC.

This clonotype was seen repeatedly, ten times or more. The rearrangement uses TRBV5-1 and TRBJ1-5; D is ambiguous. The germline V gene has CDR1 SGHRS and CDR2 YFSETQ. Between the trimmed V and J ends, which lost 5 bases and 2 bases, there was a span of 14 bases. The CDR3 spans 15 residues. This CDR3 is CASSLDVGGNQPQHF. CDR3 DNA sequence: TGCGCCAGCAGTCTCGACGTAGGTGGCAATCAGCCCCAGCATTTT.

The chain employs TRBV12-3 or TRBV12-4 and TRBJ2-6; D not certain. V gave up 6 bases and J gave up 4 bases, with 13 bases separating them. This CDR3 region has 15 residues. The CDR3 nucleotides read TGTGCCAGCAGGTCGGGTCAAGGCGGGGCCAACGTCCTGACTTTC. This gives the protein CASRSGQGGANVLTF.

The chain joins TRBV28 to TRBJ2-2, with D tentatively TRBD1 (5 bases). CDR1 and CDR2 (germline): MDHEN, SYDVKM. The CDR3 is 15 amino acids. V shed 7 bases and J shed 1 base, with 13 bases lying between them. The CDR3 region is CASKLNGQNTGELFF. The CDR3 nucleotides read TGTGCCAGCAAACTTAACGGACAGAACACCGGGGAGCTGTTTTTT.

The table lists this clonotype with many counts. The CDR3: CASLRSVLTDTQYF. CDR3 sequence (DNA): TGTGCCAGCTTAAGATCGGTCCTCACAGATACGCAGTATTTT. This chain joins TRBV6-2 or TRBV6-3 and TRBJ2-3; D call uncertain. The germline gives CDR1 MNHEY, CDR2 SVGEGT. Trimming left V 8 bases short and J 2 bases short, with 14 bases between. The CDR3 is 14 residues long.

On this clonotype: Since a much larger clone is just one base distant, this may be a read error. The rearrangement links TRBV19 to TRBJ2-1; D unclear. CDR1 and CDR2 (germline): LNHDA, SQIVND (reference sequence). V lost 3 bases to trimming and J lost 11 bases, with 11 bases between them. The CDR3 covers 12 residues. The CDR3 loop reads CASSIGENKQFF. CDR3 DNA sequence: TGTGCCAGTAGTATCGGTGAGAATAAGCAGTTCTTC.